This TCR beta chain was identified during a study of CD8+CD57+ T cells in acquired aplastic anemia. The overall study: The average for DNA from sorted CD4+ and CD8+ cells was 3 to 4 ug. In CD4+ cells, healthy donors produced an average of roughly 11 million reads.

Profiles of TCR beta VDJ and CDR3 were generated from a genomic DNA template. MiXCR was run by TCRdb on the reads, yielding one entry per CDR3 protein. The sample carries roughly 150,000 distinct CDR3 sequences, around 45% recorded once. Study-level points and caveats: Patients and controls were found to share twenty-nine CD8+ CDR3 sequences. The study found no significant CD8+ Simpson's diversity difference between patients and controls.

As regards this clonotype: Its antigen is still unknown.

CDR3 length equals 14 residues. The V gene's germline CDR1 is SGHAT and CDR2 FQNNGV. V lost 5 bases to trimming and J lost 2 bases, with 13 bases between them. This TCR was sampled from a human donor in good health. V and J are TRBV11-2 and TRBJ2-7; D unclear. The source material was sorted CD4+, CD8+, or CD8+CD57+ T cells (not recorded which) from PBMCs. The CDR3 region is CASSPLRGTYEQYF. The CDR3 bases are TGTGCCAGCAGCCCCCTCAGAGGAACCTACGAGCAGTACTTC.